This T cell receptor beta chain emerged from a study of shared clonotypes between healthy human individuals (dated by TCRdb to about 2020). In terms of the full investigation: The cohort included three men and a couple of women between 18 and 49 years of age. For each donor, three plates each were used for CD4 naive and CD4 memory, two plates were used for CD8 naive, and one plate was used for CD8 memory. The study deeply sequenced blood TCR repertoires of five healthy adults to estimate repertoire size and the extent of clonotype sharing between individuals. Libraries were prepared and TCR repertoires were sequenced by different laboratories using diverse techniques, in order to increase sequencing depth and limit assay-specific biases. Each donor's leukapheresis produced roughly between roughly 0.9 and 9 billion PBMCs. The full study reports these points: Only blood was sampled, and tissue TCR repertoires likely differ from those in blood. Clonotypes shared by all four sorted-subset donors showed higher generation probabilities than non-shared clonotypes. Estimated clonotype richness was generally larger for naive than for memory subsets. When a handful of donors were compared, the shared fraction of clonotypes was about 5.5% for naive CD4, approximately 3.3% for naive CD8, 2% to 2.5% for memory CD4, and 0.35% to 0.5% for memory CD8. Because the study included a small number of donors, the genetic and exposure-history diversity represented was limited. Pairwise subsampling indicated that sequencing depth was expected to affect the degree of clonotype sharing among donors. Incomplete sequencing was indicated by rarefaction of sorted-subset datasets, despite the large sequencing depth.

Using the deep immunoSEQ assay, TCR CDR3 regions were amplified from genomic DNA by multiplex PCR. For each cell subset, the extracted genomic DNA was distributed evenly across all wells of several immunoSEQ 96-well plates, and each plate served as one replicate. Each replicate PCR for sorted subsets received roughly 200 ng genomic DNA, equal to about 30,000 T cell genomes. The purified libraries were quantified using a Qubit 3.0 fluorometer, sized with a Bioanalyzer 2100, and then quantified again using the KAPA Library Quantification kit. Every immunoSEQ 96-well plate was sequenced on a dedicated single-read 150-cycle Illumina NextSeq 550 flow cell. On the authors' methods: Because the immunoSEQ output held only junctional sequences and lacked quality scores, the filtering could not match the filtering applied to full-length reads. Sequences were annotated with PyIR, a Python wrapper for IgBLAST v1.9, using IMGT germline references to assign V/J genes and CDR3. Any read was removed if the V/J assignment was weak (E-value above 1e-6), the CDR3 was missing, or the read contained stop codons, out-of-frame junctions, or ambiguous translated residues. V3J clonotypes were defined as sequences sharing an identical inferred V gene, J gene, and CDR3 amino acid sequence. To compute the percentage overlap between repertoires, the number of shared unique clonotypes was divided by the size of the smaller repertoire. Richness of each repertoire was evaluated using RTK rarefaction, the Chao1 estimator, and Recon v2.1 estimates of unobserved clonotypes. For all TCRbeta clonotypes obtained by the gDNA method from a few donors, generation probabilities were computed with OLGA. The immuneACCESS repertoire file appears here via TCRdb, limited to in-frame rearrangements. These files lack a portion of the clones; in checked studies, under half of the deficit traces to unresolved V genes, and the cause of the others is not known. V and J calls and clone size are given by that table; D and trimming were obtained from the DNA. For this sample there are roughly 1,800,000 clones; roughly 94% appear just once. Under 1.5% of the sample lies in the top ten.

Points on this clone: The antigen it recognizes is unknown. No base quality values were provided; no much bigger clone lies one nucleotide off.

Measured from the cysteine to the phenylalanine, the CDR3 is 13 residues long. Only CDR3 DNA remains: 39 bases, in frame from the first base. Via the germline V gene, CDR1 is SGHDT and CDR2 YYEEEE. V is cut by 2 bases and J by 6 bases, and the space between the germline ends is 10 bases. CD8 naive samples were CD45RO-negative cells positively selected for CCR7, giving a CD45RA+CCR7+ population that excluded TemRA cells. Healthy HIV-negative adults with no recently reported acute infections or vaccinations were included as donors. Every donor was a Caucasian adult living in Nashville, Tennessee, USA. After blood collection by leukapheresis, PBMCs were isolated using Ficoll-Histopaque density gradient centrifugation and then cryopreserved in the vapor phase of liquid nitrogen. Analytical flow cytometry was used to check the purity and quantity of every magnetically sorted T cell population. Genomic DNA was isolated from each sorted fraction and quantified by UV absorbance on a Nanodrop 2000c.

The sequenced material came from naive CD8+ T cells sorted from blood. This sample's cell subset or site label indicates: CD45RA+CCR7+. The clonotype was recovered from a man younger than 35 in good health. The chain is encoded by TRBV5-6 joined to TRBJ2-3; the D region possibly corresponds to TRBD2 (6 bases align). The DNA sequence reads TGTGCCAGCAGCTTCGGGAGTTCGGATACGCAGTATTTT. Translated, this is CASSFGSSDTQYF.